These 32 T cell receptor beta chains came from one sample sequenced in a study of blood T cell repertoires in COVID-19. Method: immunoSEQ multiplex PCR; TCRdb's copy keeps in-frame clones and lacks some. This table has approximately 200,000 clones, about 90% appearing once. Sequencing used peripheral blood. These receptors came from a middle-aged man with active or convalescent COVID-19.

The rearrangement uses TRBV18 and TRBJ1-1; D is possibly TRBD1 (5 bases). Germline CDR1 is KGHSH and CDR2 is LQKENI. Between the trimmed V and J ends, which lost 5 bases and 0 bases, there was a span of 16 bases. CDR3 length: 16 amino acids. CDR3 protein: CASSSSGTGLNTEAFF. The CDR3 coding sequence is TGTGCCAGCTCATCCAGCGGGACGGGGCTGAACACTGAAGCTTTCTTT.

The chain recombines TRBV2 with TRBJ2-2, with 9 bases lining up with TRBD1. Per the germline V gene, CDR1 is SNHLY and CDR2 is FYNNEI. There are 15 residues in the CDR3. With 4 bases clipped from V and 3 bases from J, the junction kept 3 bases outside the gene matches. The CDR3 spells CASSGGQGYTGELFF. Written as DNA, the CDR3 is TGTGCCAGCAGTGGGGGACAGGGTTACACCGGGGAGCTGTTTTTT. The full variable domain, rest sourced from reference TRBV2 and TRBJ2-2, is EPEVTQTPSHQVTQMGQEVILRCVPISNHLYFYWYRQILGQKVEFLVSFYNNEISEKSEIFDDQFSVERPDGSNFTLKIRSTKLEDSAMYFCASSGGQGYTGELFFGEGSRLTVL.

The chain couples TRBV28 to TRBJ1-2; 9 nucleotides line up with TRBD1. Per the germline V gene, CDR1 is MDHEN and CDR2 is SYDVKM. This CDR3 comprises 14 residues. V trimming: 7 bases; J trimming: 6 bases; junction bases outside the gene matches: 9. DNA for the CDR3: TGTGCCAGCACTAGGGACAGGGTGGTCCATGGCTACACCTTC. Translated: CASTRDRVVHGYTF.

V gene TRBV5-1 combines with J gene TRBJ1-6; possible D gene TRBD1, 6 bases. The V end lost 0 bases, the J end lost 6 bases, and 16 bases lay between the germline ends. This CDR3 has 17 residues. Germline V gene sequence: CDR1 SGHRS, CDR2 YFSETQ. The chain's CDR3 is CASSLAGWGRSNSPLHF. CDR3 DNA: TGCGCCAGCAGCTTGGCAGGCTGGGGGCGCAGTAATTCACCCCTCCACTTT.

The J gene is TRBJ1-1, the V gene TRBV6-5, with 7 bases fitting TRBD1. The V gene's germline CDR1 is MNHEY and CDR2 SVGAGI. CDR3 size: 14 residues. The V and J ends lost 8 bases and 1 base, in that order; junction bases with no gene match: 7. The CDR3 bases are TGTGCCAGCCCCGGACAGGTGCCGAACACTGAAGCTTTCTTT. As protein: CASPGQVPNTEAFF.

This chain uses TRBV6-6 with TRBJ1-6, with 11 bases identical to TRBD1. Losses at the gene ends were 6 bases for V and 6 bases for J; bases not matched to a gene: 4. There are 15 residues in the CDR3. In germline, CDR1 is MNHNY, CDR2 SVGAGI (reference sequence). CDR3 residues: CASREGQGVNSPLHF. The CDR3 DNA reads as TGTGCCAGCAGGGAGGGACAGGGGGTTAATTCACCCCTCCACTTT.

This clone was observed a few times. The CDR3, as DNA: TGTGCCAGCGGCCGGGACAGGGTCAACGAGCAGTACTTC. Translation: CASGRDRVNEQYF. This chain uses TRBV7-2 with TRBJ2-7, with 9 bases identical to TRBD1. CDR1 is SGHTA, CDR2 FQGNSA, per germline. CDR3 length equals 13 residues. Unmatched junction bases numbered 7, after V lost 8 bases and J lost 5 bases.

This chain links TRBV5-6 with TRBJ2-1; a possible D gene is TRBD1 (6 bases). The CDR3 has 16 amino acids. Germline V gene lookup returns CDR1 SGHDT and CDR2 YYEEEE. V was pared by 4 bases and J by 0 bases, with 14 bases between. The CDR3 here is CASSPGQSRSYNEQFF. In DNA, the CDR3 is TGTGCCAGCAGCCCTGGACAGAGTCGCTCCTACAATGAGCAGTTCTTC. The full variable domain, completed using reference TRBV5-6 and TRBJ2-1, is DAGVTQSPTHLIKTRGQQVTLRCSPKSGHDTVSWYQQALGQGPQFIFQYYEEEERQRGNFPDRFSGHQFPNYSSELNVNALLLGDSALYLCASSPGQSRSYNEQFFGPGTRLTVL.

This chain joins TRBV30 and TRBJ2-1, with TRBD2 matching over 9 bases. V gave up 7 bases and J gave up 7 bases; unmatched junction bases: 14. Germline V gene sequence: CDR1 GTSNPN, CDR2 SVGIG (reference sequence). The CDR3 runs 15 residues. The DNA of the CDR3 is TGTGCCTCCCCGGGGCGGGAGGGCCGGGGGAATGAGCAGTTCTTC. It codes for CASPGREGRGNEQFF.

The chain carries TRBV12-3 or TRBV12-4 and TRBJ1-2; 8 bases are shared with TRBD1. This CDR3 spans 13 amino acids. V shed 8 bases, J shed 4 bases, and the junction held 6 bases outside the gene matches. The CDR3 DNA is TGTGCCAGCGGCCGGACAGGGCGCTATGGCTACACCTTC. Translated, it gives CASGRTGRYGYTF.

The chain recombines TRBV4-1 with TRBJ1-5; 11 bases fit TRBD1. The CDR3 loop spans 16 amino acids. Germline lookup yields CDR1 MGHRA and CDR2 YSYEKL. V was clipped by 4 bases and J by 2 bases; unmatched bases: 4. The CDR3 loop reads CASSPSGQGGNQPQHF. The CDR3 DNA reads as TGCGCCAGCAGCCCGTCGGGACAGGGGGGCAATCAGCCCCAGCATTTT.

The chain couples TRBV7-2 to TRBJ1-2; TRBD1 matches 8 bases. The germline CDR1 and CDR2 sequences are SGHTA and FQGNSA. The CDR3 is 14 residues long. V lost 5 bases and J lost 4; bases outside the gene matches: 6. The CDR3 here is CASSDGQGLYGYTF. The CDR3 DNA reads TGTGCCAGCAGCGATGGACAGGGACTCTATGGCTACACCTTC.

This clone showed up just a few times. Other DNA sequences from this sample encode an identical CDR3 as well. The V gene is TRBV24-1, the J gene TRBJ1-3, with D perhaps TRBD1 (5 bases). The germline V gene has CDR1 KGHDR and CDR2 SFDVKD. V was cut by 5 bases and J by 4 bases, with 8 bases left in between. The CDR3 consists of 13 residues. The CDR3 DNA follows: TGTGCCACCAGTGGGGGCTCCGGAAACACCATATATTTT. This translates into CATSGGSGNTIYF.

The chain employs TRBV4-1 and TRBJ2-2; TRBD2 aligns across 10 bases. The CDR3 extends over 17 amino acids. V dropped 0 bases and J dropped 5; count of bases not matched to a gene: 6. CDR1 and CDR2 (germline): MGHRA, YSYEKL. Here the CDR3 reads CASSQESLAGDTGELFF. CDR3 sequence (DNA): TGCGCCAGCAGCCAAGAGTCCCTAGCGGGAGATACCGGGGAGCTGTTTTTT.

The rearrangement uses TRBV18 and TRBJ1-5, with 7 nucleotides matching TRBD1. The CDR3 sequence is 14 residues long. V lost 1 base and J lost 5; bases outside the gene matches: 2. Germline-derived CDR1 and CDR2 are KGHSH and LQKENI. The CDR3 DNA follows: TGTGCCAGCTCACCACAGGGGGCGGATCAGCCCCAGCATTTT. As protein: CASSPQGADQPQHF.

V usage is TRBV6-5 and J usage is TRBJ2-1; 7 bases are a match to TRBD1. The CDR3 spans 15 residues. Germline V gene sequence: CDR1 MNHEY, CDR2 SVGAGI. V shed 5 bases, J shed 4 bases, and the junction held 8 bases outside the gene matches. In DNA, the CDR3 is TGTGCCAGCAGTCAACCGGGACAGCGGTACAATGAGCAGTTCTTC. Translation gives CASSQPGQRYNEQFF.

The chain has TRBV6-5 and TRBJ1-4, with TRBD1 matching 7 bases. Germline CDR1 is MNHEY and CDR2 is SVGAGI. The CDR3 totals 12 residues. J gave up 8 bases and V 5 bases, and 2 bases lay outside the gene matches. The CDR3 coding sequence is TGTGCCAGCAGTCCAGGGGGAGAAAAACTGTTTTTT. Amino acid sequence: CASSPGGEKLFF.

A single count supports this clone. The CDR3, as DNA: TGTGCTAGTGGTTTGGCCGTACAAGATACGCAGTATTTT. Translated: CASGLAVQDTQYF. The chain has TRBV12-5 and TRBJ2-3, with D unclear. In germline, CDR1 is LGHNT, CDR2 FRNRAP. The CDR3 extends over 13 amino acids. V lost 1 base and J 5 bases, leaving 7 bases between the germline ends.

The V call is TRBV5-6, the J call TRBJ2-5, with D perhaps matching TRBD2 (6 bases). The V gene's germline CDR1 is SGHDT and CDR2 YYEEEE. CDR3 size: 14 residues. Trimming removed 8 bases from V and 1 base from J, with 15 bases in between. CDR3 region: CASSPTGLQETQYF. CDR3 sequence (DNA): TGTGCCAGTAGCCCTACGGGACTCCAAGAGACCCAGTACTTC.

The CDR3 reads CASSEDRTGLNTEAFF. Written as DNA, the CDR3 is TGCGCCAGCAGTGAGGACAGGACAGGGCTAAACACTGAAGCTTTCTTT. The chain has TRBV10-2 and TRBJ1-1, with TRBD1 identical over 8 bases. This CDR3 is 16 amino acids long. The J segment lost 2 bases and the V segment lost 2 bases, leaving 7 bases of the junction unmatched. Germline assignment: CDR1 WSHSY and CDR2 SAAADI.

J is TRBJ1-5 and V is TRBV25-1; maybe TRBD1 (5 bases). Germline V gene lookup returns CDR1 MGHDK and CDR2 SYGVNS. Trimming pared 9 bases from V and 3 bases from J, leaving 12 bases between. The CDR3 consists of 13 residues. CDR3 nucleotide sequence: TGTGCCAGTAGCCCCAGGGCCAATCAGCCCCAGCATTTT. Its translation: CASSPRANQPQHF.

The V gene is TRBV27, the J gene TRBJ1-5; a weak D match, TRBD1 (5 bases). Germline-derived CDR1 and CDR2 are MNHEY and SMNVEV (reference sequence). Trimming pared 3 bases from V and 7 bases from J, leaving 13 bases between. This CDR3 has 14 amino acids. CDR3 loop: CASSFGRGSQPQHF. In DNA, the CDR3 is TGTGCCAGCAGTTTCGGGAGGGGTTCCCAGCCCCAGCATTTT.

This clone was detected a few times. The genes are TRBV11-2 and TRBJ2-7; D is ambiguous. V lost 3 bases to trimming and J lost 5 bases, with 8 bases between them. Per germline, CDR1 SGHAT and CDR2 FQNNGV. The CDR3 spans 12 residues. For the CDR3, the DNA is TGTGCCAGCAGCTTCTTCGGAGACGAGCAGTACTTC. Protein sequence: CASSFFGDEQYF.

The chain combines TRBV9 with TRBJ2-3; 8 nucleotides agree with TRBD2. This CDR3 is built from 15 residues. Germline assignment: CDR1 SGDLS and CDR2 YYNGEE. With V trimmed by 0 bases and J by 10 bases, 10 bases remained unmatched. CDR3 loop: CASSVVGGGAAAQYF. CDR3 DNA sequence: TGTGCCAGCAGCGTAGTCGGGGGGGGCGCAGCAGCGCAGTATTTT. Combining the CDR3 with reference TRBV9 and TRBJ2-3 gives the whole variable domain DSGVTQTPKHLITATGQRVTLRCSPRSGDLSVYWYQQSLDQGLQFLIQYYNGEERAKGNILERFSAQQFPDLHSELNLSSLELGDSALYFCASSVVGGGAAAQYFGPGTRLTVL.

The chain uses TRBV6-1 and TRBJ2-1; 7 bases fit TRBD2. J lost 8 bases, V lost 2 bases, and 9 bases had no gene match. This CDR3 region has 15 residues. Germline assignment: CDR1 MNHNS and CDR2 SASEGT. This CDR3 is CASSETAMAGDEQFF. CDR3 nucleotides: TGTGCCAGCAGTGAAACGGCAATGGCGGGGGATGAGCAGTTCTTC.

This clone was counted once. The chain joins TRBV28 to TRBJ1-2, with D possibly being TRBD1 (5 bases). Germline V gene data show CDR1 as MDHEN and CDR2 as SYDVKM. V was cut by 6 bases and J by 4 bases, with 21 bases left in between. The CDR3 consists of 16 residues. In DNA, the CDR3 is TGTGCCAGCAGCCGTGGGGCGTGGAAAGGCGGCTATGGCTACACCTTC. This gives the protein CASSRGAWKGGYGYTF.

This sequence joins TRBV7-6 and TRBJ2-1; 16 positions agree with TRBD2. Germline values: CDR1 SGHVS, CDR2 FNYEAQ. Trimming at V came to 5 bases and at J to 7 bases, leaving 14 bases not matched to a gene. This CDR3 has 19 residues. The CDR3 DNA reads as TGTGCCAGCAGCGCGGGACTAGCGGGAGGGCCGTATAGAGGGAATGAGCAGTTCTTC. Encoded protein: CASSAGLAGGPYRGNEQFF. Supplemented by reference TRBV7-6 and TRBJ2-1, the full variable domain reads GAGVSQSPRYKVTKRGQDVALRCDPISGHVSLYWYRQALGQGPEFLTYFNYEAQQDKSGLPNDRFSAERPEGSISTLTIQRTEQRDSAMYRCASSAGLAGGPYRGNEQFFGPGTRLTVL.

V usage is TRBV9 and J usage is TRBJ2-2; tentative D call: TRBD1 (5 bases). This CDR3 has 14 amino acids. V dropped 6 bases and J dropped 2 bases, with 11 bases sitting between them. The germline V gene encodes CDR1 SGDLS and CDR2 YYNGEE. The CDR3 loop reads CASNVQGNTGELFF. The CDR3 DNA reads TGTGCCAGCAATGTTCAGGGAAACACCGGGGAGCTGTTTTTT.

This chain links TRBV4-2 with TRBJ2-7; D uncertain. The CDR3 spans 16 residues. The germline V gene has CDR1 LGHNA and CDR2 YNFKEQ. Trimming left V 3 bases short and J 0 bases short, with 15 bases between. DNA of the CDR3: TGTGCCAGCAGCCAGACGCCGCCTAGGAGCTCCTACGAGCAGTACTTC. It specifies CASSQTPPRSSYEQYF.

The J gene is TRBJ1-5, the V gene TRBV28; no firm D call. Trimming took 2 bases from V and 3 from J, leaving 14 bases between them. CDR1 and CDR2 from the germline V gene are MDHEN and SYDVKM. CDR3 length: 16 residues. CDR3 nucleotide sequence: TGTGCCAGCAGTTTAGTCCAGGAAACAGTCAATCAGCCCCAGCATTTT. Translated: CASSLVQETVNQPQHF.

The J gene is TRBJ2-7, the V gene TRBV15; TRBD2 might be the D (5 bases). Germline values: CDR1 LNHNV, CDR2 YYDKDF (reference sequence). Trimming took 4 bases from V and 5 from J, leaving 18 bases between them. This CDR3 region has 15 residues. The CDR3 DNA sequence: TGTGCCACCAGCAAGAGTCGGGTATCAGCGGACGAGCAGTACTTC. This gives the protein CATSKSRVSADEQYF.

The chain links TRBV4-2 to TRBJ1-2; no clear D gene. CDR1 LGHNA and CDR2 YNFKEQ come from the germline V gene. The V gene lost 0 bases and the J gene lost 0 bases, with 8 bases spanning the gap. There are 15 residues in the CDR3. Here the CDR3 reads CASSQDPTANYGYTF. CDR3 in DNA: TGTGCCAGCAGCCAAGACCCAACAGCTAACTATGGCTACACCTTC.